The clone carrying this T cell receptor (beta chain) has a handful of counts. Antigen: not known. CDR3 length equals 15 residues. CDR1 DFQATT and CDR2 SNEGSKA come from the germline V gene (reference sequence). Trimming stripped 0 bases from V and 5 bases from J, with 14 bases between. The sample is drawn from a study of T cell repertoires in cytomegalovirus infection. The wider study: TCR beta signatures that were public indicated CMV infection and matching HLA type.

TCRdb reprocessed the reads via MiXCR and lists one record per CDR3 protein. The sample contains under 500,000 distinct CDR3 sequences, 42% of which appear only once. Broader study findings: Totalled public TCR beta family frequency picked out people who carried CMV plus the relevant HLA.

The clonotype comes from a human donor in good health (CMV status not recorded). Some clones in this sample may be carry-over from other donors' samples. The source material was cultured PBMCs, sampled from culture after CMV antigen stimulation. The chain couples TRBV20-1 to TRBJ2-1; D uncertain. The DNA for the CDR3 is TGCAGTGCTAGAGATAAGCAAAAAACAAACAATGAGCAGTTCTTC. Translating it yields CSARDKQKTNNEQFF.